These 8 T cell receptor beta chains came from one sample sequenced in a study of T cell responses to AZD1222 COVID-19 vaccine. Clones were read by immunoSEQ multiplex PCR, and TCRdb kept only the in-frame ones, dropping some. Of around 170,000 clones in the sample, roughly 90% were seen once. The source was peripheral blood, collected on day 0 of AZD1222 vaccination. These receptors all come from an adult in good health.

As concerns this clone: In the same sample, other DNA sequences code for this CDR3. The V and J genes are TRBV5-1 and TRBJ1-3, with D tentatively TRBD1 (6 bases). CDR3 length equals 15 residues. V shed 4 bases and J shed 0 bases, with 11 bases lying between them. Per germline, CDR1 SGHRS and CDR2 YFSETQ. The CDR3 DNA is TGCGCCAGCAGCCCTGACAGGAACTCTGGAAACACCATATATTTT. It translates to CASSPDRNSGNTIYF.

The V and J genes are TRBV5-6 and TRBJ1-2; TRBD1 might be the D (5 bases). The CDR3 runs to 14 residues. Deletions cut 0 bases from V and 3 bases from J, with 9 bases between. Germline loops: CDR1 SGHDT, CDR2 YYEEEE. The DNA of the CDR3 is TGTGCCAGCAGCTTGGCAGGGAGCGACTATGGCTACACCTTC. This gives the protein CASSLAGSDYGYTF.

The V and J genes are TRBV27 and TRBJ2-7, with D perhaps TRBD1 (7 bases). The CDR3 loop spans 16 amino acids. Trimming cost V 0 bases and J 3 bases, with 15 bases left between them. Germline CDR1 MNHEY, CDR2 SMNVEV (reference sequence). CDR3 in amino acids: CASSLSAGTDYYEQYF. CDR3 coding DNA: TGTGCCAGCAGTTTATCTGCGGGGACAGATTACTACGAGCAGTACTTC.

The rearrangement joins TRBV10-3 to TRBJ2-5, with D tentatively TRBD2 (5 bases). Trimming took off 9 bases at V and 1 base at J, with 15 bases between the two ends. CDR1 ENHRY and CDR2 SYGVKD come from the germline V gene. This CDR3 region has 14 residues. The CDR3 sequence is CAMSATAGQETQYF. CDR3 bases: TGTGCCATGTCAGCAACGGCGGGCCAAGAGACCCAGTACTTC.

CDR3 region: CASRSNRGVSDEQFF. CDR3 nucleotides: TGTGCCAGTAGAAGCAACAGGGGAGTAAGCGATGAGCAGTTCTTC. The chain links TRBV19 to TRBJ2-1; 7 nucleotides align to TRBD1. Germline-derived CDR1 and CDR2 are LNHDA and SQIVND (reference sequence). The ends lost 6 bases at V and 8 bases at J; junction bases unmatched: 13. The CDR3 sequence is 15 residues long.

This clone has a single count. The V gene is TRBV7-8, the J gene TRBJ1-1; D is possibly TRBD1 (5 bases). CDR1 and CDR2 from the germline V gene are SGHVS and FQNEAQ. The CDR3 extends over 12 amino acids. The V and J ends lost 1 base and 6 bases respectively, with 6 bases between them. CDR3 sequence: CASSLGGPEAFF. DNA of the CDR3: TGTGCCAGCAGCTTAGGGGGCCCTGAAGCTTTCTTT.

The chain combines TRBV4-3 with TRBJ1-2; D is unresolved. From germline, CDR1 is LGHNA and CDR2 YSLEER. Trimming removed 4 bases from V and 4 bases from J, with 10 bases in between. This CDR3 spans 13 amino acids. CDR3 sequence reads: CASSPRYSYGYTF. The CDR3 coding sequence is TGCGCCAGCAGCCCCCGATACAGCTATGGCTACACCTTC.

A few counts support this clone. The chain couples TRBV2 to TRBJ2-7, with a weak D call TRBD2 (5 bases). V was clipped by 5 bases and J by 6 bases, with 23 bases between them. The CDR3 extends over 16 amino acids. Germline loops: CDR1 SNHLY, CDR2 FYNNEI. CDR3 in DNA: TGTGCCAGCAGTATAACCAGCTCCGGGCGGGCTGCCGAGCAGTACTTC. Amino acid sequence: CASSITSSGRAAEQYF.